These 29 T cell receptor beta chains originate from one sample sequenced in a study of shared clonotypes between healthy human individuals (dated by TCRdb to 2018 to 2020). The library was made by the immunoSEQ multiplex PCR assay. TCRdb obtained this table from immuneACCESS and retained in-frame rearrangements with V and J assigned. These tables miss some clones; where compared with another copy, unresolved V genes account for less than half of the shortfall, and the remainder is unexplained. Counted in this sample were roughly 570,000 clones; 98% of them appeared once. The ten largest clones add up to 0.3% of the sample. CD8 naive samples were CD45RO-negative cells positively selected for CCR7, giving a CD45RA+CCR7+ population that excluded TemRA cells. Sequencing was carried out using naive CD8+ T cells sorted from blood. The cell subset or site label here, explained by the study, means: CD45RA+CCR7+. These receptors were obtained from a man aged 25 to 45 in good health.

V usage is TRBV21-1 and J usage is TRBJ2-3; the table's D gene call, TRBD2, was not cross checked with the DNA. TRBV21-1 is termed a pseudogene. This CDR3 has 15 residues. The CDR3 nucleotides read TGTGCCGGGAGGGTGACAGGCCGAAGCACAGATACGCAGTATTTT. This codes for CAGRVTGRSTDTQYF.

The chain links TRBV27 to TRBJ2-7; D might be TRBD1 (5 bases). There are 16 residues in the CDR3. The germline gives CDR1 MNHEY, CDR2 SMNVEV (reference sequence). The V and J ends lost 2 bases and 5 bases respectively, with 19 bases between them. In DNA form, the CDR3 reads TGTGCCAGCAGTTTAATCAGGGCAAAAGGCGATGACGAGCAGTACTTC. It codes for CASSLIRAKGDDEQYF.

The rearrangement joins TRBV6-1 to TRBJ1-1; 7 bases are shared with TRBD1. Trimming cost V 6 bases and J 1 base; bases outside gene matches: 5. Per the germline V gene, CDR1 is MNHNS and CDR2 is SASEGT. The CDR3 has 14 amino acids. CDR3 nucleotides: TGTGCCAGCAGAGGGGACAGCTCGAACACTGAAGCTTTCTTT. This sequence encodes CASRGDSSNTEAFF.

The V and J genes are TRBV9 and TRBJ2-5; D gene unclear. From germline, CDR1 is SGDLS and CDR2 YYNGEE. V was cut by 3 bases and J by 5 bases, with 8 bases left in between. The CDR3 is 12 residues long. CDR3 sequence reads: CASSDRRETQYF. As DNA, the CDR3 is TGTGCCAGCAGCGATCGGCGGGAGACCCAGTACTTC.

V and J are TRBV28 and TRBJ2-7; 11 nucleotides match TRBD2. CDR1 and CDR2 (germline): MDHEN, SYDVKM. With 8 bases clipped from V and 0 bases from J, the junction kept 9 bases outside the gene matches. This CDR3 has 16 amino acids. CDR3 sequence reads: CASRAGTSGNSYEQYF. In DNA, the CDR3 is TGTGCCAGCCGAGCCGGGACTAGCGGTAACTCCTACGAGCAGTACTTC.

The rearrangement uses TRBV7-2 and TRBJ1-1; possible D gene TRBD1, 5 bases. Germline V gene lookup returns CDR1 SGHTA and CDR2 FQGNSA. Between the trimmed V and J ends, which lost 3 bases and 5 bases, there was a span of 13 bases. The CDR3 runs to 14 residues. The CDR3 reads CASSLWGPGTEAFF. The CDR3 bases are TGTGCCAGCAGCTTGTGGGGCCCAGGGACTGAAGCTTTCTTT.

This chain links TRBV6-1 with TRBJ1-5; D may be TRBD1 (5 bases). The CDR3 length is 15 residues. The ends were cut back, 2 bases at V and 4 bases at J, with 12 bases in the middle. Germline V CDR1 and CDR2: MNHNS, SASEGT. CDR3 in DNA: TGTGCCAGCAGTGAAATATGGGGGGAGAATCAGCCCCAGCATTTT. As protein: CASSEIWGENQPQHF.

The rearrangement uses TRBV4-1 and TRBJ2-2, with a weak D call TRBD1 (6 bases). This CDR3 region has 18 residues. V gave up 0 bases and J gave up 7 bases, with 21 bases separating them. From germline, CDR1 is MGHRA and CDR2 YSYEKL. The CDR3 protein is CASSQDGWAQGIGGELFF. DNA of the CDR3: TGCGCCAGCAGCCAAGATGGATGGGCACAGGGAATTGGCGGGGAGCTGTTTTTT.

V is TRBV6-1 and J is TRBJ2-7; TRBD2 matches 16 bases. Germline V gene lookup returns CDR1 MNHNS and CDR2 SASEGT. CDR3 size: 19 residues. The trim removed 2 bases at V and 2 bases at J, leaving 9 bases unmatched. The CDR3 nucleotides read TGTGCCAGCAGTGAATTTGGGACTAGCGGGAGGGAGTGGCCCTACGAGCAGTACTTC. The encoded protein is CASSEFGTSGREWPYEQYF.

The V and J genes are TRBV5-6 and TRBJ2-1; no reliable D call. Trimming stripped 3 bases from V and 8 bases from J, with 6 bases between. Germline loops: CDR1 SGHDT, CDR2 YYEEEE. The CDR3 runs to 11 residues. The CDR3 DNA follows: TGTGCCAGCAGCTCGATGTATGAGCAGTTCTTC. This encodes CASSSMYEQFF.

The rearrangement links TRBV29-1 to TRBJ2-7, with TRBD1 identical over 11 bases. V trimming: 2 bases; J trimming: 4 bases; junction bases outside the gene matches: 4. The CDR3 consists of 14 residues. The germline CDR1 and CDR2 sequences are SQVTM and ANQGSEA. The CDR3 protein is CSVETGQGGYEQYF. CDR3 nucleotide sequence: TGCAGCGTTGAAACGGGACAGGGGGGGTACGAGCAGTACTTC.

The V call is TRBV7-9, the J call TRBJ1-1; D call uncertain. V lost 5 bases and J lost 8, with 12 bases in between. Germline V gene sequence: CDR1 SEHNR, CDR2 FQNEAQ (reference sequence). The CDR3 sequence is 12 residues long. The CDR3 reads CASSHRPTEAFF. The CDR3 DNA reads TGTGCCAGCAGCCACCGACCGACGGAAGCTTTCTTT. Complete variable domain (other parts from reference TRBV7-9 and TRBJ1-1): DTGVSQNPRHKITKRGQNVTFRCDPISEHNRLYWYRQTLGQGPEFLTYFQNEAQLEKSRLLSDRFSAERPKGSFSTLEIQRTEQGDSAMYLCASSHRPTEAFFGQGTRLTVV.

CDR3 sequence (DNA): TGTGCCAGCAGGCGGACAGCAAACTATGGCTACACCTTC. Protein product: CASRRTANYGYTF. The chain has TRBV28 and TRBJ1-2, with D possibly being TRBD1 (6 bases). The V end was cut by 6 bases, the J end by 2 bases, with 10 bases between. The germline gives CDR1 MDHEN, CDR2 SYDVKM. This CDR3 contains 13 residues.

The chain couples TRBV7-9 to TRBJ2-7; D might be TRBD1 (6 bases). The germline CDR1 and CDR2 sequences are SEHNR and FQNEAQ (reference sequence). Trimming took 5 bases from V and 0 from J, leaving 14 bases between them. The CDR3 is 15 amino acids. Here the CDR3 DNA reads TGTGCCAGCAGCCCAGAAGGGGGTTTCTCCTACGAGCAGTACTTC. Protein: CASSPEGGFSYEQYF.

The chain employs TRBV30 and TRBJ1-5; 11 bases map to TRBD1. The CDR3 spans 14 residues. V was pared by 2 bases and J by 6 bases, with 3 bases of the junction left unmatched. Germline V lookup: CDR1 GTSNPN, CDR2 SVGIG (reference sequence). The CDR3 DNA sequence: TGTGCCTGGAGTCGGACAGGGGGCATTCAGCCCCAGCATTTT. Residues: CAWSRTGGIQPQHF. The full variable domain, with the rest looked up from reference TRBV30 and TRBJ1-5, is SQTIHQWPATLVQPVGSPLSLECTVEGTSNPNLYWYRQAAGRGLQLLFYSVGIGQISSEVPQNLSASRPQDRQFILSSKKLLLSDSGFYLCAWSRTGGIQPQHFGDGTRLSIL.

This clone has only one observation. J is TRBJ1-3 and V is TRBV18; D not resolved. This CDR3 is 13 amino acids long. CDR1 and CDR2 from the germline V gene are KGHSH and LQKENI. Trimming stripped 0 bases from V and 2 bases from J, with 2 bases between. This CDR3 is CASSPPPGNTIYF. DNA of the CDR3: TGTGCCAGCTCACCACCCCCTGGAAACACCATATATTTT.

The rearrangement joins TRBV7-9 to TRBJ2-3, with D tentatively TRBD1 (6 bases). CDR1 is SEHNR, CDR2 FQNEAQ, per germline (reference sequence). The CDR3 is 17 amino acids. Trimming removed 6 bases from V and 1 base from J, with 20 bases in between. The CDR3 DNA reads TGTGCCAGCAGGGAGCAGAACAGGGTGGTCGGCACAGATACGCAGTATTTT. Encoded protein: CASREQNRVVGTDTQYF.

The genes are TRBV28 and TRBJ1-2, with 7 bases fitting TRBD1. The CDR3 has 14 amino acids. Germline V gene sequence: CDR1 MDHEN, CDR2 SYDVKM. J gave up 4 bases and V 6 bases, and 8 bases lay outside the gene matches. This CDR3 reads CASRLQGSGYGYTF. As DNA, the CDR3 is TGTGCCAGCAGGCTACAGGGGTCTGGCTATGGCTACACCTTC.

The V call is TRBV6-5, the J call TRBJ2-7; D might be TRBD2 (6 bases). Per germline, CDR1 MNHEY and CDR2 SVGAGI. The CDR3 totals 15 residues. With 7 bases removed from V and 3 bases from J, the gap between germline ends came to 19 bases. DNA of the CDR3: TGTGCCAGCATGGTACATAGCGGTGTTCTCTACGAGCAGTACTTC. Translation: CASMVHSGVLYEQYF.

The V call is TRBV7-9, the J call TRBJ2-1; 12 bases align to TRBD2. The V gene end was trimmed by 3 bases and the J gene end by 9 bases; junction bases not matched to a gene: 9. Looked up from germline, CDR1 is SEHNR and CDR2 is FQNEAQ (reference sequence). The CDR3 length is 16 residues. DNA for the CDR3: TGTGCCAGCAGCTTTCCGACTAGCGGGAGTGAAGGTGAGCAGTTCTTC. Amino acid sequence: CASSFPTSGSEGEQFF. Together with reference TRBV7-9 and TRBJ2-1, the CDR3 gives the full variable domain: DTGVSQNPRHKITKRGQNVTFRCDPISEHNRLYWYRQTLGQGPEFLTYFQNEAQLEKSRLLSDRFSAERPKGSFSTLEIQRTEQGDSAMYLCASSFPTSGSEGEQFFGPGTRLTVL.

V gene TRBV6-1 combines with J gene TRBJ2-2; possible D gene TRBD2, 6 bases. The germline V gene encodes CDR1 MNHNS and CDR2 SASEGT. The CDR3 is made up of 14 amino acids. The V gene lost 8 bases and the J gene lost 4 bases, with 14 bases spanning the gap. The CDR3 loop is CASPRGGPTGELFF. In nucleotides, the CDR3 is TGTGCCAGCCCAAGGGGAGGCCCCACCGGGGAGCTGTTTTTT.

This chain joins TRBV4-1 and TRBJ2-3; weak D call: TRBD2 (6 bases). Germline V gene data show CDR1 as MGHRA and CDR2 as YSYEKL. With 0 bases removed from V and 2 bases from J, the gap between germline ends came to 15 bases. CDR3 length: 17 amino acids. The CDR3 is CASSQDKAGTLTDTQYF. CDR3 sequence (DNA): TGCGCCAGCAGCCAAGACAAGGCGGGGACCCTCACAGATACGCAGTATTTT.

CDR3 residues: CSVPRGATSGKGYNEQFF. The DNA of the CDR3 is TGCAGCGTTCCGCGGGGGGCGACTAGCGGCAAGGGCTACAATGAGCAGTTCTTC. The chain joins TRBV29-1 to TRBJ2-1; 9 bases align to TRBD2. Germline V gene data show CDR1 as SQVTM and CDR2 as ANQGSEA. The CDR3 covers 18 residues. Losses at the gene ends were 5 bases for V and 3 bases for J; bases not matched to a gene: 17.

This chain connects TRBV30 to TRBJ2-3; 13 bases are shared with TRBD2. Germline trimming cut 0 bases from V and 5 bases from J; bases unmatched to any gene: 5. This CDR3 has 16 amino acids. Germline assignment: CDR1 GTSNPN and CDR2 SVGIG (reference sequence). The CDR3 loop is CAWSVRTSGRIDTQYF. Here the CDR3 DNA reads TGTGCCTGGAGTGTGAGGACTAGCGGGAGAATAGATACGCAGTATTTT.

V is TRBV6-1 and J is TRBJ2-1, with D perhaps matching TRBD2 (6 bases). V lost 4 bases and J lost 6, with 10 bases in between. There are 13 residues in the CDR3. Germline CDR1 is MNHNS and CDR2 is SASEGT. CDR3 sequence: CASSAGVRNEQFF. CDR3 nucleotide sequence: TGTGCCAGCAGTGCGGGAGTCCGCAATGAGCAGTTCTTC.

The J gene is TRBJ2-3, the V gene TRBV7-8, with 13 nucleotides matching TRBD2. The length of the CDR3 is 15 residues. The V segment lost 5 bases and the J segment 4 bases; nucleotides outside the gene matches: 3. Germline V gene data show CDR1 as SGHVS and CDR2 as FQNEAQ. DNA for the CDR3: TGTGCCAGCAGCGGGACTAGCGGGAACCCAGATACGCAGTATTTT. Protein product: CASSGTSGNPDTQYF.

V gene TRBV11-2 combines with J gene TRBJ1-1; tentatively, D is TRBD1 (5 bases). V lost 1 base and J lost 0, with 21 bases in between. Looked up from germline, CDR1 is SGHAT and CDR2 is FQNNGV. CDR3 length: 19 residues. The CDR3 bases are TGTGCCAGCAGCTTAGCCTGGGGGGGTTTTACCCCCCTGAACACTGAAGCTTTCTTT. Translation gives CASSLAWGGFTPLNTEAFF.

The chain uses TRBV10-3 and TRBJ2-2; D gene ambiguous. From germline, CDR1 is ENHRY and CDR2 SYGVKD. The ends were cut back, 3 bases at V and 5 bases at J, with 19 bases in the middle. The CDR3 is made up of 17 amino acids. The CDR3: CAISDSQDVEPTGELFF. The DNA for the CDR3 is TGTGCCATCAGTGATTCCCAGGACGTAGAACCAACCGGGGAGCTGTTTTTT.

The chain joins TRBV5-1 to TRBJ2-3, with 7 bases identical to TRBD2. Trimming took 2 bases from V and 1 from J; bases not matched to a gene: 16. The CDR3 totals 19 residues. Germline CDR1 reads SGHRS; CDR2 reads YFSETQ. CDR3 DNA sequence: TGCGCCAGCAGCTTACAAGGTCGGTGGACTAGAGGCGGCACAGATACGCAGTATTTT. Translating gives CASSLQGRWTRGGTDTQYF.